Given below is one T cell receptor beta chain in context. These data belong to a study of blood T cell repertoires in COVID-19. Looking at the study overall: Acute-phase and convalescent COVID-19 samples originated in the United States, Italy and Spain. T cells, B-cell-depleted T cells, or PBMCs supplied cDNA or gDNA.

V was pared by 4 bases and J by 4 bases, with 11 bases between. Germline lookup yields CDR1 SGHNT and CDR2 YYREEE (reference sequence). This CDR3 is 13 amino acids long. Methods used by the authors: Counts of nucleated cells, estimated from reference gene primer amplification, were obtained. Sequencing was performed with immunoSEQ multiplex PCR; in TCRdb, only in-frame clones are kept and a portion is missing. D and trimming come from the DNA, and the V and J calls and clone size come from that table. The sample includes fewer than 150,000 clones, 85% to 90% of them seen just once. This sequence originates from a woman aged 80 or older with acute or convalescent COVID-19. This sequence joins TRBV5-4 and TRBJ1-2, with a tentative D call TRBD1 (6 bases). Sequenced material: peripheral blood. The CDR3 sequence is CASSVRDTYGYTF. The CDR3 DNA sequence: TGTGCCAGCAGCGTCCGGGACACCTATGGCTACACCTTC.